The 32 T cell receptor beta chains below all came from one sample that was sequenced in a study of T cells in Graves' hyperthyroidism and ophthalmopathy (dated by TCRdb to the late 2010s). Library preparation was by multiplex PCR. Data came from an Illumina HiSeq 2000. The TCR beta CDR3 regions were amplified from RNA transcripts. A first-round RT-PCR of the TCR CDR3 used the HTBI primer set with the Qiagen OneStep RT-PCR kit. TCRdb reprocessing: public reads trimmed at Q25 with fastp, clones called with MiXCR, in-frame beta chains kept. Every CDR3 protein is listed once, alongside the most common genes and DNA of its rows. The sample includes 660,000 or so distinct CDR3 sequences, with around 21% observed a single time. The ten biggest clones cover 34% of the sample. The sequenced material came from blood. These receptors came from a man aged 30 to 45 with Graves' ophthalmopathy.

Ten or more counts support this clonotype. The rearrangement links TRBV20-1 to TRBJ1-5, with D unresolved. The CDR3 has 14 residues. Germline V CDR1 and CDR2: DFQATT, SNEGSKA (reference sequence). Trimming shortened V by 6 bases and J by 0 bases, and 12 bases separated the two germline ends. The CDR3, as DNA: TGCAGTGCCTATCCGGATACTAGCAATCAGCCCCAGCATTTT. It encodes CSAYPDTSNQPQHF.

In this sample, this clonotype turned up many times. The V gene is TRBV7-9, the J gene TRBJ1-1, with no clear D. This CDR3 is 14 amino acids long. Trimming pared 0 bases from V and 0 bases from J, leaving 5 bases between. Germline CDR1 is SEHNR and CDR2 is FQNEAQ (reference sequence). CDR3 in DNA: TGTGCCAGCAGCTTAGCCAGGATGAACACTGAAGCTTTCTTT. This translates into CASSLARMNTEAFF. The full variable domain, in which reference TRBV7-9 and TRBJ1-1 provide the parts outside the CDR3, is DTGVSQNPRHKITKRGQNVTFRCDPISEHNRLYWYRQTLGQGPEFLTYFQNEAQLEKSRLLSDRFSAERPKGSFSTLEIQRTEQGDSAMYLCASSLARMNTEAFFGQGTRLTVV.

This clonotype was seen at least ten times. The rearrangement uses TRBV10-3 and TRBJ2-1, with 10 nucleotides matching TRBD2. V gave up 0 bases and J gave up 4 bases; unmatched junction bases: 3. CDR1 ENHRY and CDR2 SYGVKD come from the germline V gene. The CDR3 contains 16 residues. The CDR3 region has the DNA TGTGCCATCAGTGAGTCGACTAGCGGGTCGTACAATGAGCAGTTCTTC. Translation gives CAISESTSGSYNEQFF.

This clonotype occurred many times. The chain employs TRBV11-2 and TRBJ2-3; the D gene is possibly TRBD2 (6 bases). CDR1 SGHAT and CDR2 FQNNGV come from the germline V gene. The CDR3 sequence is 15 residues long. Trimming removed 1 base at V and 0 bases at J, with 8 bases between. DNA for the CDR3: TGTGCCAGCAGCTTAGCCGGGAGTAGCACAGATACGCAGTATTTT. Residues: CASSLAGSSTDTQYF.

This clonotype was counted ten times or more. This chain joins TRBV7-2 and TRBJ2-1; TRBD1 or TRBD2 may be the D gene (5 bases each). The V gene lost 3 bases and the J gene lost 3 bases, with 9 bases spanning the gap. In germline, CDR1 is SGHTA, CDR2 FQGNSA. This CDR3 region has 14 residues. CDR3 sequence (DNA): TGTGCCAGCAGCTTGGGACGTATCTACAATGAGCAGTTCTTC. Its translation is CASSLGRIYNEQFF.

The sample holds many counts of this clonotype. The chain joins TRBV28 to TRBJ2-7; 8 positions match TRBD2. Germline CDR1 MDHEN, CDR2 SYDVKM. V lost 5 bases to trimming and J lost 2 bases; unmatched junction nucleotides: 5. This CDR3 comprises 14 residues. CDR3 bases: TGTGCCAGCAGTCTAGCGGGTATGACCTACGAGCAGTACTTC. Translation: CASSLAGMTYEQYF.

J is TRBJ2-2 and V is TRBV6-5; D gene ambiguous. V was shortened by 2 bases and J by 0 bases, with 7 bases between the two germline ends. Looked up from germline, CDR1 is MNHEY and CDR2 is SVGAGI. The CDR3 runs to 15 residues. The CDR3 sequence is CASSYGTSNTGELFF. CDR3 DNA: TGTGCCAGCAGTTACGGCACCTCGAACACCGGGGAGCTGTTTTTT.

This clonotype was observed at least ten times. J is TRBJ1-4 and V is TRBV12-3 or TRBV12-4; possible D gene TRBD1, 6 bases. The CDR3 runs to 15 residues. V was shortened by 5 bases and J by 7 bases, with 17 bases between the two germline ends. This CDR3 is CASSAQQGGGEKLFF. The DNA for the CDR3 is TGTGCCAGCAGTGCTCAACAGGGAGGAGGTGAAAAACTGTTTTTT.

This clonotype was recorded at least ten times. This chain connects TRBV3-1 to TRBJ1-1; 8 nucleotides line up with TRBD1. V lost 6 bases to trimming and J lost 3 bases; unmatched junction nucleotides: 9. This CDR3 region has 15 residues. Per germline, CDR1 LGHDT and CDR2 YNNKEL (reference sequence). CDR3 protein: CASSSDRERDTEAFF. As DNA, the CDR3 is TGTGCCAGCAGTTCGGACAGGGAAAGGGACACTGAAGCTTTCTTT.

The chain joins TRBV20-1 to TRBJ2-7; 10 bases align to TRBD1. This CDR3 comprises 14 residues. Trimming at V came to 5 bases and at J to 5 bases, leaving 9 bases not matched to a gene. Per germline, CDR1 DFQATT and CDR2 SNEGSKA (reference sequence). The CDR3 DNA reads as TGCAGTGCTCCCCGGGACAGGGGTTGGGACGAGCAGTACTTC. Amino acid sequence: CSAPRDRGWDEQYF.

V and J are TRBV7-9 and TRBJ2-1, with D possibly TRBD2 on 5 matching bases. Germline V CDR1 and CDR2: SEHNR, FQNEAQ (reference sequence). V was shortened by 6 bases and J by 6 bases, with 30 bases between the two germline ends. This CDR3 comprises 19 residues. CDR3 sequence (DNA): TGTGCCAGCAGACCACAGCAGCTTAGTAGGGAAGGTGCGGGCAATGAGCAGTTCTTC. Translated, it gives CASRPQQLSREGAGNEQFF. Variable domain in full (rest from reference TRBV7-9 and TRBJ2-1): DTGVSQNPRHKITKRGQNVTFRCDPISEHNRLYWYRQTLGQGPEFLTYFQNEAQLEKSRLLSDRFSAERPKGSFSTLEIQRTEQGDSAMYLCASRPQQLSREGAGNEQFFGPGTRLTVL.

This clonotype occurred many times. The rearrangement joins TRBV18 to TRBJ1-2; D unresolved. Trimming left V 0 bases short and J 5 bases short, with 13 bases between. Germline V lookup: CDR1 KGHSH, CDR2 LQKENI. The CDR3 sequence is 15 residues long. The DNA of the CDR3 is TGTGCCAGCTCACCACCCATTGCAGAAGTTTATGGCTACACCTTC. This encodes CASSPPIAEVYGYTF. The whole variable domain, remainder taken from reference TRBV18 and TRBJ1-2, is NAGVMQNPRHLVRRRGQEARLRCSPMKGHSHVYWYRQLPEEGLKFMVYLQKENIIDESGMPKERFSAEFPKEGPSILRIQQVVRGDSAAYFCASSPPIAEVYGYTFGSGTRLTVV.

V is TRBV20-1 and J is TRBJ1-1, with no clear D. The V gene lost 5 bases and the J gene lost 1 base, with 11 bases spanning the gap. This CDR3 spans 13 amino acids. Germline CDR1 DFQATT, CDR2 SNEGSKA (reference sequence). The CDR3 spells CSARTVQNTEAFF. CDR3 nucleotides: TGCAGTGCTCGGACGGTACAGAACACTGAAGCTTTCTTT.

The V call is TRBV20-1, the J call TRBJ2-5; 12 bases match TRBD2. J was trimmed by 2 bases and V by 3 bases; bases with no gene match: 1. The V gene's germline CDR1 is DFQATT and CDR2 SNEGSKA (reference sequence). This CDR3 spans 14 amino acids. The CDR3 here is CSARTSGRQETQYF. CDR3 sequence (DNA): TGCAGTGCTAGGACTAGCGGGAGACAAGAGACCCAGTACTTC.

The chain uses TRBV4-1 and TRBJ2-2; 8 bases are a match to TRBD2. Germline values: CDR1 MGHRA, CDR2 YSYEKL. The CDR3 is 15 amino acids. J lost 7 bases, V lost 0 bases, and 4 bases had no gene match. The CDR3 bases are TGCGCCAGCAGCCAAGAGGGCGGGGGGCACGGGGAGCTGTTTTTT. It codes for CASSQEGGGHGELFF.

This chain connects TRBV9 to TRBJ1-5; D gene ambiguous. Trimming pared 0 bases from V and 0 bases from J, leaving 16 bases between. CDR3 size: 18 residues. The germline gives CDR1 SGDLS, CDR2 YYNGEE. CDR3 amino acids: CASSVATRASNSNQPQHF. The CDR3, as DNA: TGTGCCAGCAGCGTAGCTACTAGGGCAAGCAATAGCAATCAGCCCCAGCATTTT.

As regards this clonotype: A much larger clone differs from this one at a single base, so this may be a read error. This rearrangement joins TRBV30 to TRBJ2-2; D is unresolved. The V end lost 3 bases, the J end lost 1 base, and 3 bases lay between the germline ends. Germline CDR1 GTSNPN, CDR2 SVGIG (reference sequence). CDR3 length equals 12 residues. CDR3 amino acids: CAWRENTGELFF. CDR3 nucleotides: TGTGCCTGGAGAGAGAACACCGGGGAGCTGTTTTTT.

This clonotype was recorded at least ten times. The gene calls are TRBV30 and TRBJ2-3, with 10 nucleotides matching TRBD1. Germline lookup yields CDR1 GTSNPN and CDR2 SVGIG (reference sequence). The CDR3 sequence is 13 residues long. The ends lost 7 bases at V and 6 bases at J; junction bases unmatched: 7. The CDR3 DNA sequence: TGTGCCTTTTCCGGGACAGGGGTGGATACGCAGTATTTT. Translated, it gives CAFSGTGVDTQYF.

The DNA of the CDR3 is TGTGCCAGCAGCTTCAGGAGTCAGAAGGGAGAGCAGTACTTC. Its translation is CASSFRSQKGEQYF. The chain combines TRBV5-8 with TRBJ2-7, with no clear D. Germline CDR1 reads SGHTS; CDR2 reads YDEGEE. Trimming cost V 2 bases and J 7 bases, with 16 bases left between them. The length of the CDR3 is 14 residues.

This clonotype came up many times. The CDR3 reads CASSLGTEWSYEQYF. CDR3 nucleotides: TGTGCCAGCAGCTTAGGGACAGAGTGGAGCTACGAGCAGTACTTC. The chain links TRBV11-2 to TRBJ2-7, with D perhaps TRBD1 (6 bases). The ends were cut back, 1 base at V and 3 bases at J, with 13 bases in the middle. Per the germline V gene, CDR1 is SGHAT and CDR2 is FQNNGV. The CDR3 consists of 15 residues.

CDR3 amino acids: CSALAGTFYEQYF. As DNA, the CDR3 is TGCAGTGCTTTAGCGGGGACCTTTTACGAGCAGTACTTC. The rearrangement links TRBV20-1 to TRBJ2-7; 8 bases align to TRBD2. The V and J ends lost 5 bases and 4 bases, in that order; junction bases with no gene match: 7. CDR3 size: 13 residues. The germline gives CDR1 DFQATT, CDR2 SNEGSKA (reference sequence).

The genes are TRBV7-2 and TRBJ2-5; D not resolved. The V gene's germline CDR1 is SGHTA and CDR2 FQGNSA. The V end lost 8 bases, the J end lost 0 bases, and 10 bases lay between the germline ends. This CDR3 has 13 amino acids. The CDR3 is CASGDIHQETQYF. CDR3 nucleotide sequence: TGTGCCAGCGGCGACATCCACCAAGAGACCCAGTACTTC.

The chain couples TRBV20-1 to TRBJ1-2; 9 positions agree with TRBD1. This CDR3 has 16 amino acids. Per germline, CDR1 DFQATT and CDR2 SNEGSKA (reference sequence). Trimming removed 6 bases from V and 5 bases from J; junction bases left unmatched: 16. CDR3 region: CSAKRTAAGTGYGYTF. In DNA, the CDR3 is TGCAGTGCCAAACGAACCGCAGCCGGGACAGGGTATGGCTACACCTTC.

The table lists this clonotype with many counts. This sequence joins TRBV6-2 or TRBV6-3 and TRBJ2-1, with TRBD2 identical over 14 bases. Germline lookup yields CDR1 MNHEY and CDR2 SVGEGT. V lost 5 bases to trimming and J lost 0 bases; unmatched junction nucleotides: 3. The CDR3 consists of 17 residues. This chain's CDR3 is CASSKGTSGSSYNEQFF. The DNA for the CDR3 is TGTGCCAGCAGTAAAGGGACTAGCGGGAGCTCCTACAATGAGCAGTTCTTC.

This clonotype came up many times. The chain links TRBV18 to TRBJ1-3; D remains unclear. The germline CDR1 and CDR2 sequences are KGHSH and LQKENI. The CDR3 is 14 amino acids. Trimming removed 0 bases at V and 5 bases at J, with 8 bases between. CDR3 sequence reads: CASSPPPARNTIYF. The CDR3 bases are TGTGCCAGCTCACCACCGCCAGCAAGAAACACCATATATTTT.

V gene TRBV27 combines with J gene TRBJ1-1, with D possibly being TRBD1 (6 bases). Germline loops: CDR1 MNHEY, CDR2 SMNVEV (reference sequence). Trimming pared 6 bases from V and 8 bases from J, leaving 16 bases between. The CDR3 is 13 residues long. The CDR3 DNA sequence: TGTGCCAGCAGCGACCCGAACAGGGAAGAAGCTTTCTTT. Its translation is CASSDPNREEAFF.

This clonotype was counted at least ten times. The chain joins TRBV30 to TRBJ1-2; D might be TRBD1 (6 bases). The CDR3 is made up of 13 amino acids. Germline V CDR1 and CDR2: GTSNPN, SVGIG (reference sequence). V lost 0 bases to trimming and J lost 8 bases, with 13 bases between them. CDR3 protein: CAWSVLGGEGYTF. The CDR3 DNA reads TGTGCCTGGAGTGTATTAGGGGGAGAAGGCTACACCTTC.

This clonotype was counted a few times. The V and J genes are TRBV15 and TRBJ2-1, with TRBD2 identical over 11 bases. The V gene's germline CDR1 is LNHNV and CDR2 YYDKDF (reference sequence). The CDR3 length is 16 residues. V was pared by 2 bases and J by 6 bases, with 6 bases of the junction left unmatched. CDR3 sequence: CATSRPTSGSLNEQFF. DNA of the CDR3: TGTGCCACCAGCAGACCTACTAGCGGGAGCCTCAATGAGCAGTTCTTC.

This clonotype was counted a few times. The CDR3 region has the DNA TGTGCCAGCAGGCCCCGACTAGCGGGAGAGGGGCAGTACTTC. Protein product: CASRPRLAGEGQYF. The rearrangement joins TRBV28 to TRBJ2-7, with 12 bases that match TRBD2. CDR3 size: 14 residues. V dropped 6 bases and J dropped 9; count of bases not matched to a gene: 9. Per the germline V gene, CDR1 is MDHEN and CDR2 is SYDVKM.

This clonotype was seen repeatedly, ten times or more. The chain couples TRBV7-3 to TRBJ2-7, with 7 bases aligning to TRBD2. V shed 0 bases, J shed 2 bases, and the junction held 7 bases outside the gene matches. CDR1 is SGHTA, CDR2 FQGTGA, per germline. The CDR3 sequence is 16 residues long. CDR3 bases: TGTGCCAGCAGCTTAACCCGCACTAGCGACCCCTACGAGCAGTACTTC. It encodes CASSLTRTSDPYEQYF.

V is TRBV7-8 and J is TRBJ2-1, with D maybe TRBD1 (7 bases). Germline-derived CDR1 and CDR2 are SGHVS and FQNEAQ. Trimming removed 6 bases at V and 4 bases at J, with 19 bases between. CDR3 length: 16 residues. The CDR3 DNA sequence: TGTGCCAGCAGTAGCTCCCTGCCAGGGGGGTACAATGAGCAGTTCTTC. Translation: CASSSSLPGGYNEQFF.

This clonotype came up many times. The rearrangement joins TRBV2 to TRBJ2-1, with 15 bases aligning to TRBD2. The V gene's germline CDR1 is SNHLY and CDR2 FYNNEI. This CDR3 has 16 residues. Trimming at V came to 4 bases and at J to 6 bases, leaving 4 bases not matched to a gene. The CDR3 loop is CASSAPGLAGGNEQFF. The CDR3 DNA sequence: TGTGCCAGCAGTGCTCCGGGACTAGCGGGAGGCAATGAGCAGTTCTTC.